These 4 T cell receptor beta chains were all obtained from the same sample, sequenced in a study of blood T cells in healthy people across ages. Then a second PCR, running about 6 to 12 cycles, was carried out with a sample-barcoded 5' primer and a J-beta primer mix. TCRdb reprocessed the 5' RACE reads with MiXCR, giving one entry per CDR3 protein. The repertoire holds about 620,000 distinct CDR3 sequences, with more than 45% as singletons. Sequenced sample: blood. These receptors originate from an elderly woman in good health.

This clonotype was seen a few times. A read error may explain this, as a much larger clone is one base away. This rearrangement joins TRBV2 to TRBJ2-1, with a possible D match to TRBD1 (6 bases). Gene TRBJ2-7 matches the end of the DNA better, so the J call may be wrong. The CDR3 is 15 amino acids. Germline lookup yields CDR1 SNHLY and CDR2 FYNNEI. The CDR3 protein is CASSERGSAYNEQYF. The CDR3 DNA reads TGTGCCAGCAGTGAAAGGGGGTCTGCCTACAATGAGCAGTACTTC.

In this sample, this clonotype turned up many times. The chain uses TRBV3-1 and TRBJ2-3; 8 bases fit TRBD2. V was pared by 1 base and J by 3 bases, with 12 bases of the junction left unmatched. Germline V gene lookup returns CDR1 LGHDT and CDR2 YNNKEL (reference sequence). The CDR3 extends over 18 amino acids. CDR3 sequence: CASSQVTRSGGRTDTQYF. In DNA, the CDR3 is TGTGCCAGCAGCCAAGTAACCCGCAGCGGGGGTAGGACAGATACGCAGTATTTT.

The rearrangement links TRBV4-3 to TRBJ2-7; D gene uncertain. Trimming removed 3 bases from V and 0 bases from J, with 12 bases in between. Germline V gene data show CDR1 as LGHNA and CDR2 as YSLEER. The CDR3 totals 15 residues. The CDR3 loop is CASSQAGVSSYEQYF. DNA for the CDR3: TGCGCCAGCAGCCAGGCTGGAGTGAGCTCCTACGAGCAGTACTTC.

Regarding this clonotype: This clone may be a read error of a much larger clone one base away. This sequence joins TRBV14 and TRBJ2-7, with 7 bases that match TRBD2. The junction had 13 bases not matched to a gene; V was cut back by 4 bases and J by 7 bases. The germline V gene encodes CDR1 SGHDN and CDR2 FVKESK. CDR3 length equals 15 residues. CDR3 sequence: CASSPIGGSYNEQYF. CDR3 DNA: TGTGCCAGCAGCCCCATCGGGGGGTCCTACAATGAGCAGTACTTC.